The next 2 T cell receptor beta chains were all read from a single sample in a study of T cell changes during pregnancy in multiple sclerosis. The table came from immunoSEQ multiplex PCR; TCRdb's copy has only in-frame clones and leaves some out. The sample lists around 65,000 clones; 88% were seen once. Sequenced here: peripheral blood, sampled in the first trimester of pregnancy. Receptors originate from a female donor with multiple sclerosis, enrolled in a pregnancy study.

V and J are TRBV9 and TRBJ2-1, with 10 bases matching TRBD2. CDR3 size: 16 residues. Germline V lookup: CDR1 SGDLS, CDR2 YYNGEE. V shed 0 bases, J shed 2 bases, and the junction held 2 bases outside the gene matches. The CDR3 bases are TGTGCCAGCAGCGTAGCCAGCGGGAGGGCCTACAATGAGCAGTTCTTC. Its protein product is CASSVASGRAYNEQFF.

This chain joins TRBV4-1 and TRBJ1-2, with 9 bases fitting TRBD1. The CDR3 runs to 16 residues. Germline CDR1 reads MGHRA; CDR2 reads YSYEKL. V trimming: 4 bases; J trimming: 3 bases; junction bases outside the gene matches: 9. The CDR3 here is CASSPWETGGYYGYTF. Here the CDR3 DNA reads TGCGCCAGCAGCCCGTGGGAGACAGGGGGATACTATGGCTACACCTTC.